These 18 T cell receptor beta chains were sequenced from one sample in a study of T-cell memory formation after mild COVID-19 (dated by TCRdb to the early 2020s). Libraries were constructed by 5' RACE. TCRdb records Illumina NovaSeq 6000 as the sequencer. Using fastp at Q25 and MiXCR, TCRdb reprocessed the public reads and kept productive beta chains. Rows matching on CDR3 protein sequence are summarized as one entry with the most common DNA and genes. The sample table shows 250,000 to 300,000 distinct CDR3 sequences, and roughly 15% are seen once. The ten largest clones represent over 20% of the sample. Input material: PBMCs or a T cell subset sorted from them (not recorded which). The receptors were gathered from a man younger than 35 who had mild COVID-19 (a few samples of this study predate the infection). The sample titles of this study are shuffled in the database, so cell type and time point are left out; the donor was told from shared clones.

This rearrangement joins TRBV3-1 to TRBJ2-5, with D tentatively TRBD1 (5 bases). Trimming took 3 bases from V and 8 from J, leaving 10 bases between them. The germline V gene encodes CDR1 LGHDT and CDR2 YNNKEL (reference sequence). The CDR3 has 12 amino acids. The chain's CDR3 is CASSHAQGTQYF. CDR3 bases: TGTGCCAGCAGCCACGCTCAGGGAACCCAGTACTTC.

This clonotype came up a few times. This chain joins TRBV10-1 and TRBJ2-5; possibly TRBD2 for D (6 bases). Germline assignment: CDR1 WNHNN and CDR2 SYGVQD (reference sequence). Trimming stripped 2 bases from V and 8 bases from J, with 12 bases between. The CDR3 runs to 13 residues. The CDR3 here is CASSEATSSTQYF. The CDR3 DNA is TGCGCCAGCAGTGAGGCGACTAGTAGTACCCAGTACTTC.

The V gene is TRBV6-2 or TRBV6-3, the J gene TRBJ2-6, with D perhaps assigned TRBD1 or TRBD2 (5 bases each). V was pared by 2 bases and J by 0 bases, with 11 bases between. The V gene's germline CDR1 is MNHEY and CDR2 SVGEGT. This CDR3 spans 17 amino acids. CDR3 DNA sequence: TGTGCCAGCAGTTACGAGGGACGGTTCTCTGGGGCCAACGTCCTGACTTTC. Protein: CASSYEGRFSGANVLTF.

This clonotype was found a few times. V and J are TRBV18 and TRBJ2-7; D might be TRBD1 (5 bases). Trimming stripped 4 bases from V and 0 bases from J, with 7 bases between. The CDR3 runs to 13 residues. In germline, CDR1 is KGHSH, CDR2 LQKENI. CDR3 amino acids: CASSLDISYEQYF. For the CDR3, the DNA is TGTGCCAGCTCACTGGACATCTCCTACGAGCAGTACTTC. The variable domain in full, with the rest retrieved from reference TRBV18 and TRBJ2-7, is NAGVMQNPRHLVRRRGQEARLRCSPMKGHSHVYWYRQLPEEGLKFMVYLQKENIIDESGMPKERFSAEFPKEGPSILRIQQVVRGDSAAYFCASSLDISYEQYFGPGTRLTVT.

There are a few counts of this clonotype. The V gene is TRBV6-2 or TRBV6-3, the J gene TRBJ1-1; possibly TRBD1 for D (6 bases). Trimming took 9 bases from V and 1 from J, leaving 21 bases between them. The CDR3 runs 16 residues. The germline V gene encodes CDR1 MNHEY and CDR2 SVGEGT. CDR3 DNA sequence: TGTGCCAGTGCCGGGGGGCCCTTTTCGAGGAACACTGAAGCTTTCTTT. The encoded protein is CASAGGPFSRNTEAFF.

This clonotype was seen more than once but under ten times. The V gene is TRBV9, the J gene TRBJ2-5; 11 nucleotides line up with TRBD2. The CDR3 consists of 15 residues. CDR1 and CDR2 from the germline V gene are SGDLS and YYNGEE. With V trimmed by 4 bases and J by 8 bases, 10 bases remained unmatched. The CDR3 here is CASSPGLAVQGTQYF. CDR3 sequence (DNA): TGTGCCAGCAGCCCGGGACTAGCGGTCCAGGGAACCCAGTACTTC.

This clonotype came up many times. This chain joins TRBV5-6 and TRBJ2-7; D is uncertain. Trimming removed 4 bases at V and 2 bases at J, with 4 bases between. This CDR3 region has 11 residues. Germline CDR1 reads SGHDT; CDR2 reads YYEEEE. This chain's CDR3 is CASSGTYEQYF. The CDR3, as DNA: TGTGCCAGCAGCGGGACCTACGAGCAGTACTTC. Supplemented by reference TRBV5-6 and TRBJ2-7, the full variable domain reads DAGVTQSPTHLIKTRGQQVTLRCSPKSGHDTVSWYQQALGQGPQFIFQYYEEEERQRGNFPDRFSGHQFPNYSSELNVNALLLGDSALYLCASSGTYEQYFGPGTRLTVT.

This clonotype was seen only once. The J gene is TRBJ2-7, the V gene TRBV7-9; D gene unclear. V gave up 5 bases and J gave up 10 bases, with 15 bases separating them. CDR1 is SEHNR and CDR2 is FQNEAQ in the germline V gene (reference sequence). CDR3 length equals 12 residues. CDR3 nucleotide sequence: TGTGCCAGCAGCCAGGACCTGAAAGATCAGTACTTC. Translation: CASSQDLKDQYF.

The chain employs TRBV25-1 and TRBJ2-2, with 8 bases aligning to TRBD1. Per germline, CDR1 MGHDK and CDR2 SYGVNS. V lost 3 bases and J lost 7; bases outside the gene matches: 4. This CDR3 comprises 14 residues. The CDR3 sequence: CASSDPRGRGELFF. The CDR3 DNA reads TGTGCCAGCAGTGATCCCAGGGGGCGCGGGGAGCTGTTTTTT.

This clonotype was seen a handful of times. The rearrangement joins TRBV9 to TRBJ1-3; possibly TRBD1 for D (5 bases). CDR1 is SGDLS, CDR2 YYNGEE, per germline. The CDR3 covers 13 residues. Trimming removed 7 bases at V and 2 bases at J, with 10 bases between. CDR3 DNA: TGTGCCAGCCAGGGTTCTACTGGAAACACCATATATTTT. This translates into CASQGSTGNTIYF.

This clonotype has only a few counts. The V and J genes are TRBV7-9 and TRBJ2-2; 9 bases map to TRBD1. The ends lost 6 bases at V and 4 bases at J; junction bases unmatched: 9. The CDR3 loop spans 16 amino acids. CDR1 is SEHNR, CDR2 FQNEAQ, per germline (reference sequence). The CDR3 DNA reads TGTGCCAGCAGTTATACAGGGGGCTGGTTCACCGGGGAGCTGTTTTTT. Encoded protein: CASSYTGGWFTGELFF.

This clonotype was recorded a few times. The chain links TRBV19 to TRBJ2-2; 9 nucleotides agree with TRBD1. Germline V gene sequence: CDR1 LNHDA, CDR2 SQIVND (reference sequence). The CDR3 has 14 residues. V trimming: 5 bases; J trimming: 3 bases; junction bases outside the gene matches: 1. CDR3 loop: CASSGQGYTGELFF. In DNA form, the CDR3 reads TGTGCCAGTAGTGGACAGGGGTACACCGGGGAGCTGTTTTTT.

The genes are TRBV12-3 or TRBV12-4 and TRBJ2-4, with a weak D call TRBD2 (7 bases). V was clipped by 3 bases and J by 3 bases, with 9 bases between them. CDR3 size: 14 residues. CDR3 DNA sequence: TGTGCCAGCAGTTTGAGGGGGGGCAAAAACATTCAGTACTTC. This translates into CASSLRGGKNIQYF.

The sample holds a few counts of this clonotype. V and J are TRBV20-1 and TRBJ2-5; possibly TRBD1 for D (7 bases). Trimming removed 5 bases at V and 2 bases at J, with 21 bases between. The CDR3 is 16 residues long. Germline CDR1 is DFQATT and CDR2 is SNEGSKA (reference sequence). CDR3 protein: CSAPRGQGRSQETQYF. CDR3 in DNA: TGCAGTGCTCCGAGGGGGCAGGGGAGGTCACAAGAGACCCAGTACTTC.

This clonotype was observed a handful of times. The chain is built from TRBV4-3 and TRBJ1-4; the match to TRBD1 covers 7 bases. After removal of 4 bases from V and 4 bases from J, the junction contained 3 bases not matched to a gene. The CDR3 contains 14 residues. CDR1 is LGHNA and CDR2 is YSLEER in the germline V gene. The CDR3 DNA reads TGCGCCAGCAGCCTTAACAGGGGTAATGAAAAACTGTTTTTT. The encoded protein is CASSLNRGNEKLFF.

The gene calls are TRBV7-6 and TRBJ2-1; TRBD1 matches 10 bases. Germline assignment: CDR1 SGHVS and CDR2 FNYEAQ. V gave up 2 bases and J gave up 7 bases; unmatched junction bases: 8. The CDR3 length is 16 residues. The CDR3 nucleotides read TGTGCCAGCAGCTTAAGTCCGGGACAGGGGAGTAATGAGCAGTTCTTC. This translates into CASSLSPGQGSNEQFF.

The rearrangement joins TRBV7-6 to TRBJ2-3, with D possibly called TRBD1 or TRBD2 (5 bases each). The germline CDR1 and CDR2 sequences are SGHVS and FNYEAQ. The ends were cut back, 5 bases at V and 2 bases at J, with 11 bases in the middle. This CDR3 is built from 14 residues. The CDR3 reads CASSVTGTTDTQYF. DNA of the CDR3: TGTGCCAGCAGCGTGACCGGGACCACAGATACGCAGTATTTT.

This clonotype was observed at least ten times. The chain joins TRBV20-1 to TRBJ1-5; TRBD1 aligns across 7 bases. CDR1 and CDR2 (germline): DFQATT, SNEGSKA (reference sequence). The CDR3 extends over 12 amino acids. The trim removed 5 bases at V and 6 bases at J, leaving 4 bases unmatched. The DNA for the CDR3 is TGCAGTGCTGGAGGGGGCTCTCAGCCCCAGCATTTT. Residues: CSAGGGSQPQHF.